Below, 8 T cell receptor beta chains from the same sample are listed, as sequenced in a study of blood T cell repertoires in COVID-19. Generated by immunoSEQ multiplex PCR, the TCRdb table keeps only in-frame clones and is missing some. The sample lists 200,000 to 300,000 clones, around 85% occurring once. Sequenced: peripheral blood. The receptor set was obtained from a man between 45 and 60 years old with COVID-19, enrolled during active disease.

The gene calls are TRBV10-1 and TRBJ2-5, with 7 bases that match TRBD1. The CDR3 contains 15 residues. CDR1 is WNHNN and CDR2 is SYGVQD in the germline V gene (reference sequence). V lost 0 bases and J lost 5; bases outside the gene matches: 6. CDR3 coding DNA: TGCGCCAGCAGTGAGTCGACTTCCAGGGGGGAGACCCAGTACTTC. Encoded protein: CASSESTSRGETQYF.

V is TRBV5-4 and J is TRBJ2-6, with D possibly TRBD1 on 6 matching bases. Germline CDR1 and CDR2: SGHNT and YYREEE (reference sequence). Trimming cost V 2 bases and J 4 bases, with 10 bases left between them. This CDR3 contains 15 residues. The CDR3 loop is CASSFQGTGANVLTF. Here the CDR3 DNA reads TGTGCCAGCAGCTTTCAGGGGACAGGGGCCAACGTCCTGACTTTC.

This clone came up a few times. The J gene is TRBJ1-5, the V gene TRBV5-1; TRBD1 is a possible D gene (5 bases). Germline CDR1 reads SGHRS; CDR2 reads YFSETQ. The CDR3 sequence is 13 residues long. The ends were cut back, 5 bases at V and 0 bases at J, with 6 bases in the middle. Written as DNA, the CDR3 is TGCGCCAGCAGACAGGATAGCAATCAGCCCCAGCATTTT. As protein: CASRQDSNQPQHF.

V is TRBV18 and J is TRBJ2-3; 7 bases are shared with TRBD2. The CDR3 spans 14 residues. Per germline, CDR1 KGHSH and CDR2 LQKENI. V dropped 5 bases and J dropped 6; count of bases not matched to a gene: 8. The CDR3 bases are TGTGCCAGCTCAGATGGACTAGTTTCGGATACGCAGTATTTT. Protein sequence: CASSDGLVSDTQYF.

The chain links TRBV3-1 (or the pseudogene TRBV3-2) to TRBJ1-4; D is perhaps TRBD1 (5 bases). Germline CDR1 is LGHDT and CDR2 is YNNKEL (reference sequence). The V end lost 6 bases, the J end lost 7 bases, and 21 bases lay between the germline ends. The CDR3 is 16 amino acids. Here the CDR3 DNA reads TGTGCCAGCAGTCGCCCAGTGGGGCCGTCGAGTGAAAAACTGTTTTTT. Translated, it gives CASSRPVGPSSEKLFF.

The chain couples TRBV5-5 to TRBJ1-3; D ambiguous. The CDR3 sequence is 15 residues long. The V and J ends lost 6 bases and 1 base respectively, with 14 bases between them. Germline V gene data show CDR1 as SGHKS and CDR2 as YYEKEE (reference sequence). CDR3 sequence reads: CASTPGPGSGNTIYF. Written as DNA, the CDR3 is TGTGCCAGCACCCCGGGTCCGGGGTCTGGAAACACCATATATTTT.

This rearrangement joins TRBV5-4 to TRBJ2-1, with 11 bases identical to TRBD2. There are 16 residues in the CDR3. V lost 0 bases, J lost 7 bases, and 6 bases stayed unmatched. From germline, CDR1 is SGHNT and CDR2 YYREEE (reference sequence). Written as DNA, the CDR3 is TGTGCCAGCAGCTTGGGTAGCGGGGGGGCCCTAAATGAGCAGTTCTTC. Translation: CASSLGSGGALNEQFF.

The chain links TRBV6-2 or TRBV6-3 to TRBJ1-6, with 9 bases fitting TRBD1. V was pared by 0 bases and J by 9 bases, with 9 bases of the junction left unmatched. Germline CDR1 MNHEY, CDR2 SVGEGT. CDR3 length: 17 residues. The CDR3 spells CASSYSSGTGMGSPLHF. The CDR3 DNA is TGTGCCAGCAGTTACTCGAGCGGGACAGGGATGGGTTCACCCCTCCACTTT.